One sample yielded the 9 T cell receptor beta chains listed below, sequenced in a study of shared clonotypes between healthy human individuals. Repertoires were generated with immunoSEQ multiplex PCR, while TCRdb's copy carries only in-frame clones and drops some. Here the sample spans roughly 2 million clones, roughly 95% being singletons. Sequenced material: naive CD4+ T cells sorted from blood. The subset denotes: CD45RA+ positively selected. The receptors were gathered from a man between 18 and 29 years old in good health.

This rearrangement joins TRBV5-4 to TRBJ1-1; D not resolved. V lost 7 bases to trimming and J lost 0 bases, with 22 bases between them. The CDR3 covers 17 residues. Germline V gene sequence: CDR1 SGHNT, CDR2 YYREEE (reference sequence). The CDR3 region has the DNA TGTGCCAGCCGCACCTCTCCCCAATCACTCATGAACACTGAAGCTTTCTTT. The encoded protein is CASRTSPQSLMNTEAFF.

The chain employs TRBV6-1 and TRBJ2-5; D uncertain. Deletions cut 10 bases from V and 1 base from J, with 16 bases between. This CDR3 comprises 14 residues. The germline gives CDR1 MNHNS, CDR2 SASEGT. CDR3 nucleotides: TGTGCCACCCGGGTAGGGCCCTTCCAAGAGACCCAGTACTTC. Encoded protein: CATRVGPFQETQYF.

With respect to this clone: One junction end disagrees with the germline gene, perhaps due to a read error. Other nucleotide sequences from this sample produce the same CDR3. The V and J genes are TRBV7-7 and TRBJ2-1, with 9 bases identical to TRBD1. The CDR3 is 13 residues long. Germline V gene sequence: CDR1 SSHAT, CDR2 FNYEAQ (reference sequence). The CDR3 here is CASSLTGGNEQFF. Written as DNA, the CDR3 is TGTGCTAGCAGCCTGACAGGGGGGAACGAGCAGTTCTTC.

This chain links TRBV6-1 with TRBJ1-1; 11 positions agree with TRBD1. CDR3 length equals 15 residues. The J segment lost 5 bases and the V segment lost 4 bases, leaving 6 bases of the junction unmatched. Germline V gene data show CDR1 as MNHNS and CDR2 as SASEGT. CDR3 sequence reads: CASSGRDRGETEAFF. DNA of the CDR3: TGTGCCAGCAGTGGCCGGGACAGGGGGGAAACTGAAGCTTTCTTT.

V and J are TRBV10-3 and TRBJ1-1; D may be TRBD1 (6 bases). This CDR3 is 12 amino acids long. CDR1 and CDR2 from the germline V gene are ENHRY and SYGVKD. V was pared by 6 bases and J by 8 bases, with 13 bases between. The CDR3: CAIRTGREEAFF. Written as DNA, the CDR3 is TGTGCCATCAGGACAGGTCGGGAGGAAGCTTTCTTT.

The rearrangement uses TRBV6-5 and TRBJ1-1; 7 bases fit TRBD1. V was clipped by 2 bases and J by 3 bases; unmatched bases: 3. CDR1 and CDR2 (germline): MNHEY, SVGAGI. The CDR3 is 14 amino acids. The CDR3 region is CASSYPGTDTEAFF. The DNA for the CDR3 is TGTGCCAGCAGTTACCCCGGGACAGACACTGAAGCTTTCTTT.

This chain links TRBV6-1 with TRBJ1-1; D perhaps matches TRBD1 (5 bases). CDR1 MNHNS and CDR2 SASEGT come from the germline V gene. V shed 6 bases and J shed 8 bases, with 16 bases lying between them. The CDR3 length is 13 residues. CDR3 region: CASRPAGVGEAFF. In DNA, the CDR3 is TGTGCCAGCAGACCCGCGGGGGTCGGCGAAGCTTTCTTT.

The chain carries TRBV6-1 and TRBJ1-6; 7 bases align to TRBD1. After removal of 3 bases from V and 10 bases from J, the junction contained 6 bases not matched to a gene. CDR3 length: 14 amino acids. CDR1 and CDR2 from the germline V gene are MNHNS and SASEGT. CDR3 bases: TGTGCCAGCAGTGATAGACAGGGCGGCTCACCCCTCCACTTT. Amino acids: CASSDRQGGSPLHF.

The rearrangement joins TRBV6-5 to TRBJ2-1, with TRBD2 identical over 10 bases. This CDR3 region has 16 residues. Germline CDR1 MNHEY, CDR2 SVGAGI. J was trimmed by 7 bases and V by 4 bases; bases with no gene match: 10. The CDR3 coding sequence is TGTGCCAGCAGTTCATCGTGGCTAGCGGGAGTTAATGAGCAGTTCTTC. Protein: CASSSSWLAGVNEQFF.